The following is a T cell receptor beta chain sequence with its context. Time point described: patch test 3, about 24 weeks after DPC sensitization. The treatment: therapeutic diphenylcyclopropenone sensitization with weekly scalp DPC. The data belong to a study of human T cells and chemical hapten exposure. TCRdb processed the RACE reads anew with MiXCR; each CDR3 protein has one entry. The sample holds about 190,000 distinct CDR3 sequences, roughly a quarter seen once. Trimming stripped 8 bases from V and 5 bases from J, with 22 bases between. Germline-derived CDR1 and CDR2 are MDHEN and SYDVKM. The CDR3 spans 16 residues.

The receptor comes from a middle-aged woman with alopecia areata. Some clones in this sample may be carry-over from other donors' samples. V and J are TRBV28 and TRBJ2-1; possibly TRBD1 or TRBD2 for D (5 bases each). Material: whole blood, obtained in connection with sensitization to the hapten diphenylcyclopropenone (DPC). In nucleotides, the CDR3 is TGTGCCAGCCGTCCCTGGGGCGCCGGGAATAACAATGAGCAGTTCTTC. This encodes CASRPWGAGNNNEQFF. The variable domain in full, with the rest retrieved from reference TRBV28 and TRBJ2-1, is DVKVTQSSRYLVKRTGEKVFLECVQDMDHENMFWYRQDPGLGLRLIYFSYDVKMKEKGDIPEGYSVSREKKERFSLILESASTNQTSMYLCASRPWGAGNNNEQFFGPGTRLTVL.